The entry below gives a single T cell receptor (beta chain) sequence along with its context. Its target is not known. The data originate from a study of T-cell reconstitution after alpha-beta-depleted transplantation in children. Unique molecular identifiers were used to barcode this TCRbeta library. TCRdb analysed the PCR reads with MiXCR anew, one entry per CDR3 protein. Counted here are around 580,000 distinct CDR3 sequences, about a quarter occurring once; the ten biggest clones make up under 45%. V shed 8 bases and J 5 bases; nucleotides not matched to a gene: 4. The germline CDR1 and CDR2 sequences are SNHLY and FYNNEI. The CDR3 has 14 residues. Study-wide points: Some patients' high day-60 TCRbeta diversity was attributed to recipient cells surviving conditioning. Alpha-beta T cells present about two months after transplant were reported to originate from several hundred expanded graft clones. Newly made T cells mostly supplied T-cell counts and diversity one year after transplant.

Sequenced here: PBMCs, sampled before TCRalphabeta/CD19-depleted stem cell transplant. The receptor was derived from a boy in the first two years of life with Wiskott-Aldrich syndrome, due to receive a stem cell transplant. The gene calls are TRBV2 and TRBJ2-2, with 11 bases identical to TRBD2. In DNA, the CDR3 is TGTGCCAGCGGTAGCGGGAGGGGTACCGGGGAGCTGTTTTTT. As protein: CASGSGRGTGELFF.